This T cell receptor beta chain was captured in a study of blood T cell repertoires in COVID-19. About the study: Samples came from the United States, Italy and Spain, spanning acute and convalescent COVID-19. In each case, the material was cDNA or gDNA derived from T cells, B-cell-depleted T cells, or PBMCs.

Authors' analysis steps: Amplifying reference gene primers gave estimates of nucleated cell counts. Some clones are missing from TCRdb's copy, which holds only in-frame ones; the method was immunoSEQ multiplex PCR. From that table come the V and J calls and clone size; the DNA was used to work out D and trimming. The sample contains about 390,000 clones, approximately 89% of which appear only once. CDR1 and CDR2 (germline): SGHRS, YFSETQ. V lost 4 bases and J lost 8; bases outside the gene matches: 10. The CDR3 contains 15 residues. Sequenced material: peripheral blood. The source is a woman aged 55-75 years with COVID-19, enrolled during active disease. The chain joins TRBV5-1 to TRBJ1-4; 8 bases are a match to TRBD1. CDR3 DNA sequence: TGCGCCAGCAGCCTTCGGACAGGGCAGGGGGAAAAACTGTTTTTT. Translation: CASSLRTGQGEKLFF.